This entry concerns a single T cell receptor (beta chain). This could be a read error, since a much larger clone is one nucleotide away. The time point: patch test 1, 2 weeks after DPC sensitization. Treatment given: therapeutic diphenylcyclopropenone sensitization with weekly scalp DPC. Non-pregnant alopecia patients aged 18 to 70, suitable for DPC therapy. The data are from a study of human T cells and chemical hapten exposure. The germline CDR1 and CDR2 sequences are SGHTA and FQGNSA. With 0 bases removed from V and 17 bases from J, the gap between germline ends came to 17 bases. The CDR3 contains 14 residues. Each CDR3 protein gets one entry after TCRdb re-called the RACE reads with MiXCR. In the table there are roughly 360,000 distinct CDR3 sequences, more than 4.5% of which are singletons.

The specimen was whole blood, collected in connection with sensitization to the hapten diphenylcyclopropenone (DPC). The chain combines TRBV7-2 with TRBJ1-6; D gene ambiguous. This sequence was found in a woman aged 50 to 60 with alopecia areata. Some clones in this sample may be carry-over from other donors' samples. The CDR3 here is CASSLAKSESSIHF. In DNA, the CDR3 is TGTGCCAGCAGCTTAGCAAAGTCCGAAAGTTCCATCCACTTT. The whole variable domain, remainder taken from reference TRBV7-2 and TRBJ1-6, is GAGVSQSPSNKVTEKGKDVELRCDPISGHTALYWYRQSLGQGLEFLIYFQGNSAPDKSGLPSDRFSAERTGGSVSTLTIQRTQQEDSAVYLCASSLAKSESSIHFGNGTRLTVT.